These T cell receptor beta chains were read from a single sample in a study of identifying expanded T cells in peripheral blood. The repertoire was sequenced with immunoSEQ multiplex PCR; TCRdb's copy has only in-frame clones and lacks some. Of over 65,000 clones in the sample, approximately 90% are singletons; the top ten hold roughly 7%. The sequencing sample was made of blood. These receptor sequences come from a person between 18 and 69 years old in good health. Each CDR3 is given with its conserved first and last residue. D genes are given only for firm matches. Size tells how often a clone was seen (once, few, many) or the class of an expanded clone, and some rows leave it out.

D gene | J gene | clone size | V gene | CDR3 DNA | CDR3 protein
- | TRBJ1-2 | - | TRBV30 | TGTGCCTGGAGTGTAATAGGGGAGTTGCATGGCTACACCTTC | CAWSVIGELHGYTF
TRBD2 | TRBJ2-2 | - | TRBV13 | TGTGCCAGCAGCGGGGGGACTATCGGGGAGCTGTTTTTT | CASSGGTIGELFF
- | TRBJ1-1 | - | TRBV6-5 | TGTGCCAGCAGACACCTCAGTAACACTGAAGCTTTCTTT | CASRHLSNTEAFF
TRBD1 | TRBJ1-4 | - | TRBV5-1 | TGCGCCAGCAGCTGGGGACAGGGGGCCTGGGAAAAACTGTTTTTT | CASSWGQGAWEKLFF
- | TRBJ2-7 | - | TRBV2 | TGTGCCAGCAGTGAAAGCCTGGTCTACGAGCAGTACTTC | CASSESLVYEQYF
- | TRBJ1-1 | - | TRBV4-2 | TGTGCCAGCAGCCAAGAAAAGTCATATAGCACTGAAGCTTTCTTT | CASSQEKSYSTEAFF
- | TRBJ2-1 | - | TRBV19 | TGTGCCAGTAGGGGAATGGCTGAGCAGTTCTTC | CASRGMAEQFF
- | TRBJ1-1 | - | TRBV30 | TGTGCCTGGAGTAGGGACCGAGGGGCTGAAGCTTTCTTT | CAWSRDRGAEAFF
- | TRBJ1-1 | - | TRBV11-2 | TGTGCCAGCAGCCGCCAGGGATCCACTGAAGCTTTCTTT | CASSRQGSTEAFF
- | TRBJ1-5 | few | TRBV14 | TGTGCCAGCAGCACCGTGGGAGGGGAGCCCCAGCATTTT | CASSTVGGEPQHF
TRBD1 | TRBJ2-1 | - | TRBV14 | TGTGCCAGCAGCCCGGGACAGGCCTACAATGAGCAGTTCTTC | CASSPGQAYNEQFF
- | TRBJ1-4 | - | TRBV29-1 | TGCAGCGTTCAGAAGGAAGGACAAATCAATGAAAAACTGTTTTTT | CSVQKEGQINEKLFF
TRBD1 | TRBJ2-7 | - | TRBV5-1 | TGCGCCAGCAGCTCAGGGGGCCCGGCAAATTATGGGGAGCAGTACTTC | CASSSGGPANYGEQYF
- | TRBJ1-3 | - | TRBV19 | TGTGCCAGTAGTTACAGGGCATACTCTGGAAACACCATATATTTT | CASSYRAYSGNTIYF
- | TRBJ1-5 | - | TRBV7-2 | TGTGCCAGCAGCCACAAGACAGATAGCAATCAGCCCCAGCATTTT | CASSHKTDSNQPQHF
- | TRBJ1-5 | - | TRBV27 | TGTGCCAGCAAGGGTATCGGACAGACTAGCAATCAGCCCCAGCATTTT | CASKGIGQTSNQPQHF
TRBD1 | TRBJ1-2 | - | TRBV5-1 | TGCGCCAGCAGCTTGGGGCAGGGGGTATTGGATGGCTACACCTTC | CASSLGQGVLDGYTF
- | TRBJ1-4 | - | TRBV7-9 | TGTGCCAGCAGCTTAGGGGGACGGGATGAAAAACTGTTTTTT | CASSLGGRDEKLFF
- | TRBJ2-3 | - | TRBV5-1 | TGCGCCAGCAGCCCGACTCCATTCACAGATACGCAGTATTTT | CASSPTPFTDTQYF
- | TRBJ2-1 | - | TRBV5-6 | TGTGCCAGCAGCTTGTCCCCCGTCAATGAGCAGTTCTTC | CASSLSPVNEQFF
- | TRBJ1-3 | - | TRBV7-9 | TGTGCCAGCACCATTGGGTCGGGAGGTCGTTATTTT | CASTIGSGGRYF
- | TRBJ2-1 | few | TRBV4-1 | TGCGCCAGCAGCTGGGGCGATGAGCAGTTCTTC | CASSWGDEQFF